This TCR beta chain derives from a study of PD-1 blockade in classical Hodgkin lymphoma. Only in-frame clones appear in the TCRdb table, and some are missing; sequencing was by immunoSEQ multiplex PCR. The sample lists 20,000 to 25,000 clones; roughly three quarters were seen once. Each patient experienced a relapse that followed autologous stem cell transplantation, and brentuximab vedotin exposure varied. Classification of best responses gave complete response, partial response or progressive disease. Germline V gene lookup returns CDR1 SQVTM and CDR2 ANQGSEA. This CDR3 contains 13 residues. J was trimmed by 6 bases and V by 6 bases; bases with no gene match: 3.

This receptor was identified in a human donor with classical Hodgkin lymphoma. The chain joins TRBV29-1 to TRBJ2-1; 12 bases line up with TRBD2. The sequencing used peripheral blood mononuclear cells (PBMCs), collected at baseline. The CDR3 nucleotides read TGCAGCGTATGGACTAGCGGGGTCAATGAGCAGTTCTTC. It translates to CSVWTSGVNEQFF.